The 24 T cell receptor beta chains below all came from one sample that was sequenced in a study of vaccination and CD4 T cells after COVID-19. Sequence data for DNA of cultured CD4+ T cells were generated by the Oncomine TCR Beta short-read assay. TCRdb re-derived calls from the PCR reads in MiXCR, one entry per CDR3 protein. The profile shows about 17,000 distinct CDR3 sequences, over 30% of them singletons. No antigen has been assigned to these receptors. Documented treatment: approximately 11-day PBMC culture with coronavirus spike peptide pools or control peptides (ViraFEST assay). Sequenced: CD4+ T cells from blood, cultured in vitro. The receptors come from a human donor who had recovered from COVID-19.

The J gene is TRBJ1-1, the V gene TRBV20-1; the D is unclear. This CDR3 is 14 amino acids long. Per the germline V gene, CDR1 is DFQATT and CDR2 is SNEGSKA (reference sequence). The V end lost 3 bases, the J end lost 7 bases, and 18 bases lay between the germline ends. As DNA, the CDR3 is TGCAGTGCTAGTAAATCTCTTTCGGGCCGTGAAGCTTTCTTT. Protein product: CSASKSLSGREAFF.

The chain couples TRBV6-1 to TRBJ2-3; 9 bases fit TRBD1. V shed 5 bases and J 0 bases; nucleotides not matched to a gene: 6. Germline CDR1 is MNHNS and CDR2 is SASEGT. This CDR3 is 16 amino acids long. CDR3 sequence: CASSKSGTGSTDTQYF. The CDR3 DNA sequence: TGTGCCAGCAGTAAGTCCGGGACAGGGAGCACAGATACGCAGTATTTT.

The gene calls are TRBV29-1 and TRBJ2-3, with unresolved D. Trimming removed 3 bases from V and 0 bases from J, with 7 bases in between. The CDR3 loop spans 13 amino acids. The germline V gene has CDR1 SQVTM and CDR2 ANQGSEA. The CDR3 coding sequence is TGCAGCGTTGATGTCGGAAGCACAGATACGCAGTATTTT. It codes for CSVDVGSTDTQYF.

The chain carries TRBV7-2 and TRBJ2-7, with TRBD2 identical over 9 bases. V lost 1 base to trimming and J lost 1 base; unmatched junction nucleotides: 8. This CDR3 spans 17 amino acids. Per germline, CDR1 SGHTA and CDR2 FQGNSA. The CDR3 nucleotides read TGTGCCAGCAGCTTAGGGGTTAGCGGGAGAAGGTCCTACGAGCAGTACTTC. Protein: CASSLGVSGRRSYEQYF.

This clonotype has more than one count but fewer than ten. The J gene is TRBJ1-2, the V gene TRBV6-1; the match to TRBD1 covers 8 bases. After removal of 6 bases from V and 7 bases from J, the junction contained 7 bases not matched to a gene. This CDR3 spans 13 amino acids. Looked up from germline, CDR1 is MNHNS and CDR2 is SASEGT. CDR3 coding DNA: TGTGCCAGCAGCCCGGGACAGGTGCGTGGCTACACCTTC. Protein sequence: CASSPGQVRGYTF.

CDR3 protein: CASSFSQPQHF. CDR3 sequence (DNA): TGTGCCAGCAGTTTTTCTCAGCCCCAGCATTTT. The chain employs TRBV27 and TRBJ1-5; D unclear. The V and J ends lost 3 bases and 6 bases respectively, with 3 bases between them. The CDR3 totals 11 residues. The V gene's germline CDR1 is MNHEY and CDR2 SMNVEV (reference sequence).

This clonotype was counted only a few times. CDR3 sequence: CSAGLAGGPDEQFF. In DNA, the CDR3 is TGCAGTGCTGGACTAGCGGGAGGGCCTGATGAGCAGTTCTTC. The genes are TRBV20-1 and TRBJ2-1; TRBD2 agrees at 15 bases. Germline lookup yields CDR1 DFQATT and CDR2 SNEGSKA (reference sequence). V lost 5 bases, J lost 8 bases, and 4 bases stayed unmatched. The CDR3 covers 14 residues.

There are a few counts of this clonotype. The genes are TRBV11-2 and TRBJ2-7, with a possible D match to TRBD2 (5 bases). Trimming removed 5 bases at V and 3 bases at J, with 11 bases between. This CDR3 has 13 residues. Germline V gives CDR1 SGHAT, CDR2 FQNNGV. The chain's CDR3 is CASSLGDYYEQYF. The CDR3 coding sequence is TGTGCCAGCAGCCTGGGAGATTACTACGAGCAGTACTTC.

The CDR3 is CASSSLAGGTTDTQYF. The CDR3 coding sequence is TGCGCCAGCAGCTCGTTAGCGGGAGGCACCACAGATACGCAGTATTTT. The chain joins TRBV5-1 to TRBJ2-3; 10 bases line up with TRBD2. V lost 3 bases, J lost 2 bases, and 6 bases stayed unmatched. CDR3 length: 16 residues. Germline CDR1 SGHRS, CDR2 YFSETQ.

The chain's CDR3 is CASGRRTAPEGNTIYF. The CDR3 DNA follows: TGTGCCAGTGGGAGACGGACAGCCCCGGAGGGAAACACCATATATTTT. This chain connects TRBV19 to TRBJ1-3; the D gene is possibly TRBD1 (6 bases). The V and J ends lost 8 bases and 4 bases respectively, with 21 bases between them. The CDR3 has 16 residues. CDR1 is LNHDA, CDR2 SQIVND, per germline (reference sequence).

V usage is TRBV7-6 and J usage is TRBJ2-7, with 9 bases identical to TRBD2. The J segment lost 4 bases and the V segment lost 5 bases, leaving 9 bases of the junction unmatched. The CDR3 is made up of 15 amino acids. CDR1 is SGHVS and CDR2 is FNYEAQ in the germline V gene. The CDR3 sequence is CASSTEVSGSYEQYF. In nucleotides, the CDR3 is TGTGCCAGCAGCACGGAAGTTAGCGGGAGTTACGAGCAGTACTTC.

V usage is TRBV5-4 and J usage is TRBJ2-7; 14 nucleotides agree with TRBD2. Germline CDR1 SGHNT, CDR2 YYREEE (reference sequence). CDR3 length equals 16 residues. The ends lost 3 bases at V and 0 bases at J; junction bases unmatched: 2. The CDR3 spells CASSSGLAGVSYEQYF. The CDR3 nucleotides read TGTGCCAGCAGCTCGGGACTAGCGGGAGTCTCCTACGAGCAGTACTTC.

As DNA, the CDR3 is TGTGCCACCTCGTTACAGGGGGGCGAGACCCAGTACTTC. This sequence encodes CATSLQGGETQYF. This chain links TRBV2 with TRBJ2-5; 8 nucleotides match TRBD1. The CDR3 runs 13 residues. Germline assignment: CDR1 SNHLY and CDR2 FYNNEI. V gave up 10 bases and J gave up 5 bases; unmatched junction bases: 9. Together with reference TRBV2 and TRBJ2-5, the CDR3 gives the full variable domain: EPEVTQTPSHQVTQMGQEVILRCVPISNHLYFYWYRQILGQKVEFLVSFYNNEISEKSEIFDDQFSVERPDGSNFTLKIRSTKLEDSAMYFCATSLQGGETQYFGPGTRLLVL.

The CDR3 region is CASGYNSPLHF. For the CDR3, the DNA is TGTGCCAGCGGATATAATTCACCCCTCCACTTT. The V call is TRBV7-3, the J call TRBJ1-6; D unclear. The ends were cut back, 8 bases at V and 4 bases at J, with 3 bases in the middle. From germline, CDR1 is SGHTA and CDR2 FQGTGA. The CDR3 is made up of 11 amino acids.

The rearrangement joins TRBV27 to TRBJ2-5, with D possibly TRBD2 on 6 matching bases. This CDR3 has 17 residues. The V end lost 0 bases, the J end lost 9 bases, and 23 bases lay between the germline ends. Germline V gene sequence: CDR1 MNHEY, CDR2 SMNVEV (reference sequence). The CDR3, as DNA: TGTGCCAGCAGTTTATCTGCGGGGTGGGCGGCTCAAGGGGCCCAGTACTTC. This codes for CASSLSAGWAAQGAQYF.

The gene calls are TRBV27 and TRBJ2-7, with D perhaps TRBD1 (6 bases). The CDR3 is made up of 14 amino acids. Trimming took 7 bases from V and 4 from J, leaving 17 bases between them. The germline V gene has CDR1 MNHEY and CDR2 SMNVEV (reference sequence). The CDR3 DNA follows: TGTGCCAGCAAACCACTACAGGGAAGGTACGAGCAGTACTTC. It yields the protein CASKPLQGRYEQYF.

The chain links TRBV19 to TRBJ1-5; 7 positions agree with TRBD1. After removal of 4 bases from V and 5 bases from J, the junction contained 2 bases not matched to a gene. The CDR3 spans 13 residues. In germline, CDR1 is LNHDA, CDR2 SQIVND (reference sequence). The CDR3 sequence: CASSRDSYQPQHF. The CDR3, as DNA: TGTGCCAGTAGTAGGGACAGCTATCAGCCCCAGCATTTT.

The chain uses TRBV27 and TRBJ2-5, with a weak D call TRBD2 (5 bases). The CDR3 is 13 amino acids. CDR1 MNHEY and CDR2 SMNVEV come from the germline V gene (reference sequence). Between the trimmed V and J ends, which lost 6 bases and 5 bases, there was a span of 13 bases. The CDR3 is CASRGHSGETQYF. The DNA of the CDR3 is TGTGCCAGCAGAGGTCACTCGGGGGAGACCCAGTACTTC.

The genes are TRBV7-2 and TRBJ2-7; the D call may be TRBD1 or TRBD2 (5 bases each). Looked up from germline, CDR1 is SGHTA and CDR2 is FQGNSA. The CDR3 spans 14 residues. Trimming took 5 bases from V and 6 from J, leaving 17 bases between them. In DNA, the CDR3 is TGTGCCAGCAGCCGCAACCAGCTGGGGACCGAGCAGTACTTC. Amino acid sequence: CASSRNQLGTEQYF.

By share of the sample, this clonotype is medium-sized. The chain has TRBV27 and TRBJ1-2; 9 bases agree with TRBD1. The CDR3 totals 14 residues. The V and J ends lost 6 bases and 6 bases, in that order; junction bases with no gene match: 8. Germline loops: CDR1 MNHEY, CDR2 SMNVEV (reference sequence). The CDR3 coding sequence is TGTGCCAGCAGGACGGGACAGGGTGGTGATGGCTACACCTTC. It encodes CASRTGQGGDGYTF.

This clonotype has a handful of counts. The V gene is TRBV27, the J gene TRBJ2-7; tentatively, D is TRBD2 (6 bases). The V end was cut by 10 bases, the J end by 1 base, with 20 bases between. This CDR3 is 15 amino acids long. Germline assignment: CDR1 MNHEY and CDR2 SMNVEV (reference sequence). This CDR3 reads CATSRAGSKSYEQYF. The CDR3 region has the DNA TGTGCCACCTCAAGGGCCGGGAGTAAGTCCTACGAGCAGTACTTC.

This rearrangement joins TRBV20-1 to TRBJ2-7, with D possibly TRBD1 on 5 matching bases. Germline V gives CDR1 DFQATT, CDR2 SNEGSKA (reference sequence). Trimming shortened V by 0 bases and J by 6 bases, and 24 bases separated the two germline ends. The CDR3 extends over 17 amino acids. The CDR3 nucleotides are TGCAGTGCTAGAGATCTTGGGGCGTCTACGTTTTTTGGCGAGCAGTACTTC. This gives the protein CSARDLGASTFFGEQYF.

The chain uses TRBV5-1 and TRBJ2-3; TRBD2 agrees at 7 bases. The J segment lost 0 bases and the V segment lost 6 bases, leaving 4 bases of the junction unmatched. The germline gives CDR1 SGHRS, CDR2 YFSETQ. This CDR3 contains 14 residues. CDR3 sequence: CASMAGLSTDTQYF. For the CDR3, the DNA is TGCGCCAGCATGGCGGGACTAAGCACAGATACGCAGTATTTT.

The V gene is TRBV20-1, the J gene TRBJ2-7; D gene unclear. Trimming removed 1 base at V and 2 bases at J, with 12 bases between. This CDR3 comprises 14 residues. Per the germline V gene, CDR1 is DFQATT and CDR2 is SNEGSKA (reference sequence). CDR3 nucleotides: TGCAGTGCTAGAGGTCAGGCCTCACCCTACGAGCAGTACTTC. Translating gives CSARGQASPYEQYF.